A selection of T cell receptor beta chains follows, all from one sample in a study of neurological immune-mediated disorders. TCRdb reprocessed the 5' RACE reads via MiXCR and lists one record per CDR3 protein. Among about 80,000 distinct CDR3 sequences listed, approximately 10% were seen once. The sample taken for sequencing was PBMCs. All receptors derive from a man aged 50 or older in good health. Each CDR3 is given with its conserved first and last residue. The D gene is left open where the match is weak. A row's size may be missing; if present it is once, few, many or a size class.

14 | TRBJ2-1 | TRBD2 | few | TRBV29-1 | TGCAGCGTGGATAGACTAGCGGTATCAGGAGAGCAGTTCTTC | CSVDRLAVSGEQFF
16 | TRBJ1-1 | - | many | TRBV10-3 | TGTGCCATCAGTGCGTTAGAGGGGTTGAGGAACACTGAAGCTTTCTTT | CAISALEGLRNTEAFF
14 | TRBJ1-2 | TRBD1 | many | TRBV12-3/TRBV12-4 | TGTGCCAGCAGGGGACAGGGGGCCTCCTATGGCTACACCTTC | CASRGQGASYGYTF
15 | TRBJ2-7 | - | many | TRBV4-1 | TGCGCCAGCAGCCAAGAGCGGCTAGCGCCCTACGAGCAGTACTTC | CASSQERLAPYEQYF
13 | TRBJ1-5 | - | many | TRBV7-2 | TGTGCCAGCAGCCCGGGGGGCCTTCAGCCCCAGCATTTT | CASSPGGLQPQHF
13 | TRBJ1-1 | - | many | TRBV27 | TGTGCCAGCAGGTCAACAGGGAACACTGAAGCTTTCTTT | CASRSTGNTEAFF
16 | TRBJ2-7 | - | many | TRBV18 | TGTGCCAGCTCACCACCGATCGGCAGGGATTCCTACGAGCAGTACTTC | CASSPPIGRDSYEQYF
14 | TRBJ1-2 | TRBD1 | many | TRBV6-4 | TGTGCCAGCAGTGACTCCTGGGACAGCTATGGCTACACCTTC | CASSDSWDSYGYTF
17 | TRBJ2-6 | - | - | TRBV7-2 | TGTGCCAGCAGCCCCCCACCGGCCCTCTCTGGGACCAACGTCCTGACTTTC | CASSPPPALSGTNVLTF
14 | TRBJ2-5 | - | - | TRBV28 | TGTGCTAGCTCTAAGGGGTGGTCGCAAGAGACCCAGTACTTC | CASSKGWSQETQYF
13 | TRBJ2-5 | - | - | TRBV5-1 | TGCGCCAGCAGCACCCGTACACAAGAGACCCAGTACTTC | CASSTRTQETQYF
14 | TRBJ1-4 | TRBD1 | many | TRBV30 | TGTGCCTGGAGTGGTGGGACAGTTCTCGAAAAACTGTTTTTT | CAWSGGTVLEKLFF
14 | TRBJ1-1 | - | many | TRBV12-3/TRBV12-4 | TGTGCCAGCAGTTTGGACAATTCCAACACTGAAGCTTTCTTT | CASSLDNSNTEAFF
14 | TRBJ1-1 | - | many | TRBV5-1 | TGCGCCAGCAGGTCTGGGCAGATGAACACTGAAGCTTTCTTT | CASRSGQMNTEAFF
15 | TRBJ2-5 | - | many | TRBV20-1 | TGCAGTGCTAGAGCTGCAGGGCTAACGTCGGAGACCCAGTACTTC | CSARAAGLTSETQYF
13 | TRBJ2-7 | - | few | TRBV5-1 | TGCGCCAGCAGCCGCGGCCCAGACTACGAGCAGTACTTC | CASSRGPDYEQYF
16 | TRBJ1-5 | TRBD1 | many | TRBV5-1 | TGCGCCAGCAGCCCCGAACCCGGACAGGGAAATCAGCCCCAGCATTTT | CASSPEPGQGNQPQHF
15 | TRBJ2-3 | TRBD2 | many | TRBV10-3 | TGTGCCACGGGAGGGCGGGGGGGCCTGACAGATACGCAGTATTTT | CATGGRGGLTDTQYF
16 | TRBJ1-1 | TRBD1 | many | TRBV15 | TGTGCCACCAGCAGAGTCGCAGGGGGCGCGAAGACTGAAGCTTTCTTT | CATSRVAGGAKTEAFF
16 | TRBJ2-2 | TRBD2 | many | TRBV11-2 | TGTGCCAGCAGCTTAATTAGCGGGAAGGTCACCGGGGAGCTGTTTTTT | CASSLISGKVTGELFF
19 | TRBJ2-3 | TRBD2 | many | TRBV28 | TGTGCCAGCAGTTTCATTACCCCGGGACTAGCGGGAGTCACAGATACGCAGTATTTT | CASSFITPGLAGVTDTQYF